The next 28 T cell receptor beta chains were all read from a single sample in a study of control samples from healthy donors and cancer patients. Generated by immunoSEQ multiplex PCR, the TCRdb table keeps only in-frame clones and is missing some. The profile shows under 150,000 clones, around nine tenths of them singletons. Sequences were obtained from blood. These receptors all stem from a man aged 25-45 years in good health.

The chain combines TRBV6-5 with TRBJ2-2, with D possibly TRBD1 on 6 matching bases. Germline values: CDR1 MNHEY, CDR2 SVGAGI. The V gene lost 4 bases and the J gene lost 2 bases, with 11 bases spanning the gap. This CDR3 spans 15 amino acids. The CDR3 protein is CASSLGGSNTGELFF. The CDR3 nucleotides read TGTGCCAGCAGTTTAGGGGGAAGCAACACCGGGGAGCTGTTTTTT.

The CDR3 DNA reads as TGTGCCAGCAGGCAGGCCGTGGTTTTCTACGAGCAGTACTTC. Amino acid sequence: CASRQAVVFYEQYF. The chain has TRBV6-5 and TRBJ2-7; D gene ambiguous. CDR3 length: 14 residues. V was cut by 6 bases and J by 3 bases, with 15 bases left in between. Germline values: CDR1 MNHEY, CDR2 SVGAGI.

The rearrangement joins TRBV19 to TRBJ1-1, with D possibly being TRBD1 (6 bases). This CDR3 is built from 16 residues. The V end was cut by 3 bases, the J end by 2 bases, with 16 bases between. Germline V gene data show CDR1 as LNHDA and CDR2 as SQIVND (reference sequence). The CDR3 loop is CASSIKSSRGNTEAFF. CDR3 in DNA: TGTGCCAGTAGTATCAAATCGTCCAGGGGAAACACTGAAGCTTTCTTT. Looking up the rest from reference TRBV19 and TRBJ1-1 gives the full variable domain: DGGITQSPKYLFRKEGQNVTLSCEQNLNHDAMYWYRQDPGQGLRLIYYSQIVNDFQKGDIAEGYSVSREKKESFPLTVTSAQKNPTAFYLCASSIKSSRGNTEAFFGQGTRLTVV.

This CDR3 is CASSKGNRETQYF. CDR3 sequence (DNA): TGTGCCAGTAGTAAGGGAAATAGAGAGACCCAGTACTTC. The gene calls are TRBV19 and TRBJ2-5; no definite D call. The V gene's germline CDR1 is LNHDA and CDR2 SQIVND (reference sequence). CDR3 size: 13 residues. Trimming removed 4 bases from V and 4 bases from J, with 10 bases in between.

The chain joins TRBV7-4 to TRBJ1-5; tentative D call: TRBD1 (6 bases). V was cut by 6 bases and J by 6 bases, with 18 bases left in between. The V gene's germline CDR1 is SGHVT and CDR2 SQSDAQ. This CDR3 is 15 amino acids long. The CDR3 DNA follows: TGTGCCAGCAGGGAGGATAAGGGGGTCGGTCAGCCCCAGCATTTT. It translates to CASREDKGVGQPQHF.

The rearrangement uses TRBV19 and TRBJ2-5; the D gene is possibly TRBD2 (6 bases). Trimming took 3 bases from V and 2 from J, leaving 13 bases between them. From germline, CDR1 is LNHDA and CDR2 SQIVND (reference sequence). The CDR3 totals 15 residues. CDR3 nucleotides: TGTGCCAGTAGTATCGGGGGTTTGGTTCAAGAGACCCAGTACTTC. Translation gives CASSIGGLVQETQYF.

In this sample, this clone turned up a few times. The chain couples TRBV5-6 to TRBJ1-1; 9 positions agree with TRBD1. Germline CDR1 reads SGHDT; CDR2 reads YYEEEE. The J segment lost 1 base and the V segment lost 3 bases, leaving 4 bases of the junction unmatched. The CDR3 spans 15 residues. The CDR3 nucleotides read TGTGCCAGCAGCTCACCGGGACAGGGGAACACTGAAGCTTTCTTT. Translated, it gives CASSSPGQGNTEAFF.

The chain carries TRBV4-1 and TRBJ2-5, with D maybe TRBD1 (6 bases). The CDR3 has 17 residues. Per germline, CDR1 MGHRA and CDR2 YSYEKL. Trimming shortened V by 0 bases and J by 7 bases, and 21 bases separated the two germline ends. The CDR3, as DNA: TGCGCCAGCAGCCAAGAATGGGGCAGGGGTGGTCGTGGGACCCAGTACTTC. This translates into CASSQEWGRGGRGTQYF.

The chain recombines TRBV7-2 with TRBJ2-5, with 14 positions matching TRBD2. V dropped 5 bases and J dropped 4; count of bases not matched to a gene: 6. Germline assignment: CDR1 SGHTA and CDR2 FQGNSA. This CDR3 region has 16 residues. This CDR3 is CASSRDGLAGGETQYF. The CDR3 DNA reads TGTGCCAGCAGCCGTGACGGACTAGCGGGAGGAGAGACCCAGTACTTC.

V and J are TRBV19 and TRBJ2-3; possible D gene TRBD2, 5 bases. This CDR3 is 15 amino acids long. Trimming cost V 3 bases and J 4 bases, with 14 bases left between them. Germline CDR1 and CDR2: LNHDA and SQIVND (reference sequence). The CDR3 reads CASSIASQASDTQYF. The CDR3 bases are TGTGCCAGTAGTATCGCTAGCCAAGCATCAGATACGCAGTATTTT.

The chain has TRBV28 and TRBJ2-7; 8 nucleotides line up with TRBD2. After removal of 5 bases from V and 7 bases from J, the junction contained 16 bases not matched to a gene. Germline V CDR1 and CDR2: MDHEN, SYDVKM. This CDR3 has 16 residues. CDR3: CASSLRFSGIAGEQYF. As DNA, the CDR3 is TGTGCCAGCAGTCTCCGTTTTAGCGGGATAGCGGGTGAGCAGTACTTC.

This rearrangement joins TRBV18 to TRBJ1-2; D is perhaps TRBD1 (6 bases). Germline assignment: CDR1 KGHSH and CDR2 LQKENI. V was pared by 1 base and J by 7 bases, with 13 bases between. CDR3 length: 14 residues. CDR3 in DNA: TGTGCCAGCTCACCACGGCACAGGGCCTCTGGCTACACCTTC. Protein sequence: CASSPRHRASGYTF.

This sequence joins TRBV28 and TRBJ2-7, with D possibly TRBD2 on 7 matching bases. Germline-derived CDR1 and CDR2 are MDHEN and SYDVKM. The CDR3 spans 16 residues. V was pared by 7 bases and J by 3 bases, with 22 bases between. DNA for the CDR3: TGTGCCAGCACCAAGATAGGGGGGGGGTTCGGCTACGAGCAGTACTTC. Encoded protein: CASTKIGGGFGYEQYF.

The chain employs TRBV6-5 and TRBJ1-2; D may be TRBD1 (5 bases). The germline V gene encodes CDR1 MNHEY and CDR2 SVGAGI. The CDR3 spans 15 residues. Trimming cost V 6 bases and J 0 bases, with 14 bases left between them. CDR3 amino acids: CASRKPGKTNYGYTF. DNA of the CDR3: TGTGCCAGCAGAAAACCAGGGAAGACTAACTATGGCTACACCTTC.

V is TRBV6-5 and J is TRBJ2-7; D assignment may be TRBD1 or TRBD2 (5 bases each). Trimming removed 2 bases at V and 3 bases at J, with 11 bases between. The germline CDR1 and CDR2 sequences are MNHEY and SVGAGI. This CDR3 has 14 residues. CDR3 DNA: TGTGCCAGCAGTTACGGGGGTGCCAACTACGAGCAGTACTTC. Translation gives CASSYGGANYEQYF.

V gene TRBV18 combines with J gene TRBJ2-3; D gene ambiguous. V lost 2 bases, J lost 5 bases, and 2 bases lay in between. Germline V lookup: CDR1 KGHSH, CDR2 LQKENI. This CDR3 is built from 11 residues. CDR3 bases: TGTGCCAGCTCACCAGGAGATACGCAGTATTTT. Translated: CASSPGDTQYF.

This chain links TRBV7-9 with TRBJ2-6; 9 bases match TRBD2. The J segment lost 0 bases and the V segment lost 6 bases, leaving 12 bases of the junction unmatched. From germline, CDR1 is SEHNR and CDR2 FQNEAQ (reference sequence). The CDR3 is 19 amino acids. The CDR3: CASSNPSGTDSSGANVLTF. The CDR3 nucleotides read TGTGCCAGCAGTAACCCTAGCGGGACCGACTCCTCTGGGGCCAACGTCCTGACTTTC.

The CDR3 coding sequence is TGTGCCAGCACCTCCCTCGGGGGGAGCTATGGCTACACCTTC. Its translation: CASTSLGGSYGYTF. This sequence joins TRBV2 and TRBJ1-2, with D possibly being TRBD1 (5 bases). Germline assignment: CDR1 SNHLY and CDR2 FYNNEI. Trimming stripped 7 bases from V and 4 bases from J, with 16 bases between. The CDR3 covers 14 residues.

DNA of the CDR3: TGTGCCACCCAACGGGGGAGTAGCGGGAGAGGGGAGCTGTTTTTT. Protein product: CATQRGSSGRGELFF. This chain uses TRBV6-5 with TRBJ2-2, with TRBD2 matching 9 bases. With 10 bases clipped from V and 8 bases from J, the junction kept 14 bases outside the gene matches. The CDR3 has 15 residues. Per the germline V gene, CDR1 is MNHEY and CDR2 is SVGAGI.

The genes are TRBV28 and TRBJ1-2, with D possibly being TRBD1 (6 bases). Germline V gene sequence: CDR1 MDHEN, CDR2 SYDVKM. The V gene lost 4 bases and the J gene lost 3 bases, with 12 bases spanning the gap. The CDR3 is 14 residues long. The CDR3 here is CASSSRTEYYGYTF. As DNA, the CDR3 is TGTGCCAGCAGTTCCCGGACAGAGTACTATGGCTACACCTTC.

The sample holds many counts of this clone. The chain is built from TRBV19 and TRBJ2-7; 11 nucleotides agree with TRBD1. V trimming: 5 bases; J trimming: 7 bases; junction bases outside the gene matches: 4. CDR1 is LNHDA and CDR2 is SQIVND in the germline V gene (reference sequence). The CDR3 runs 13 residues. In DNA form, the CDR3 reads TGTGCCAGTAGTTCGGGACAGGGGGGAGAGCAGTACTTC. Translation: CASSSGQGGEQYF. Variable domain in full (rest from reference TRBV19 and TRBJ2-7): DGGITQSPKYLFRKEGQNVTLSCEQNLNHDAMYWYRQDPGQGLRLIYYSQIVNDFQKGDIAEGYSVSREKKESFPLTVTSAQKNPTAFYLCASSSGQGGEQYFGPGTRLTVT.

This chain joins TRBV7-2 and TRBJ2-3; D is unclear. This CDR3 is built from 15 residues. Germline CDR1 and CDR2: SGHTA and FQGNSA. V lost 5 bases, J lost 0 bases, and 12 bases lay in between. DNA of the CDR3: TGTGCCAGCAGCCCCGGTTTTTATAGCACAGATACGCAGTATTTT. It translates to CASSPGFYSTDTQYF. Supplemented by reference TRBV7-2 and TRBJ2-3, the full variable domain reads GAGVSQSPSNKVTEKGKDVELRCDPISGHTALYWYRQSLGQGLEFLIYFQGNSAPDKSGLPSDRFSAERTGGSVSTLTIQRTQQEDSAVYLCASSPGFYSTDTQYFGPGTRLTVL.

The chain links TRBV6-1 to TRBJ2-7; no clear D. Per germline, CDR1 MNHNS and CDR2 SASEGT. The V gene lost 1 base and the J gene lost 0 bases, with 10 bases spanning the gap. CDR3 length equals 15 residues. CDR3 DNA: TGTGCCAGCAGTGAAGAAGGCGGAAACTCCTACGAGCAGTACTTC. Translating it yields CASSEEGGNSYEQYF.

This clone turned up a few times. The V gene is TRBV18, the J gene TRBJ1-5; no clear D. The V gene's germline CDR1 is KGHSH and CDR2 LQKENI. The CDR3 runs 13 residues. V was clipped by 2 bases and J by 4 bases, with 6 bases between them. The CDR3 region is CASSPGNNQPQHF. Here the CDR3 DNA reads TGTGCCAGCTCACCAGGTAATAATCAGCCCCAGCATTTT.

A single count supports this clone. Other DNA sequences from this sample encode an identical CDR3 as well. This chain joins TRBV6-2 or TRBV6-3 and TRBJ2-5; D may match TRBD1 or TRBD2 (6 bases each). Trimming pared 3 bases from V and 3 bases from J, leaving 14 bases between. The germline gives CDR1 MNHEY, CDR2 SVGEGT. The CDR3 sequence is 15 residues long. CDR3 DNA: TGTGCCAGCAGTTATGGGGGCGCGGGGAAAGAGACCCAGTACTTC. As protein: CASSYGGAGKETQYF.

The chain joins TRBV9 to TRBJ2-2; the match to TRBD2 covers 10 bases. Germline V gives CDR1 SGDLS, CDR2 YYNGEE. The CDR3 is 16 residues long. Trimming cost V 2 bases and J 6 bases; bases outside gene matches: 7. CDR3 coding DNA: TGTGCCAGCAGCGTTCCAGCGGGAGGGATCGCCGGGGAGCTGTTTTTT. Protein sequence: CASSVPAGGIAGELFF.

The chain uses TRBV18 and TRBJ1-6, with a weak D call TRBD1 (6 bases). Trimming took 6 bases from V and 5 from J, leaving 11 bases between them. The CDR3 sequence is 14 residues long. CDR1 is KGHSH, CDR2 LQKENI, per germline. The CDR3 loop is CASSQDRNNSPLHF. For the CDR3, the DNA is TGTGCCAGCTCTCAAGACAGGAATAATTCACCCCTCCACTTT.

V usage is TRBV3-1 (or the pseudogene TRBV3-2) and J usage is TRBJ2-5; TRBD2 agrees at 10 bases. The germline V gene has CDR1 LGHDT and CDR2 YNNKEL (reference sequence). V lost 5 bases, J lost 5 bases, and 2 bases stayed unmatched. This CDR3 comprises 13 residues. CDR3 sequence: CASSASGSETQYF. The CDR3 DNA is TGTGCCAGCAGCGCTAGCGGGAGTGAGACCCAGTACTTC.